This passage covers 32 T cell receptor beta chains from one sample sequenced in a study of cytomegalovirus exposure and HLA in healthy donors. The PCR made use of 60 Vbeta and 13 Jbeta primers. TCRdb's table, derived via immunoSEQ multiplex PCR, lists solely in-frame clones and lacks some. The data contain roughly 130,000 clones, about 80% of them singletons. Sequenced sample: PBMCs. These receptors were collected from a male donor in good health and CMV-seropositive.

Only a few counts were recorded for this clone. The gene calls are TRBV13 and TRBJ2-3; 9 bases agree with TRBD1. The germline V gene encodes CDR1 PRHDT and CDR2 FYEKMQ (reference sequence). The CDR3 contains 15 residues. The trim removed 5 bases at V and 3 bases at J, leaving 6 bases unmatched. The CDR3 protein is CASSRQGDWTDTQYF. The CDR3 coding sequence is TGTGCCAGCAGCAGACAGGGGGATTGGACAGATACGCAGTATTTT.

CDR3 DNA sequence: TGTGCCAGAAGCGTGTCTTCGGACAGGGCAACTGAAGCTTTCTTT. Translation gives CARSVSSDRATEAFF. V and J are TRBV5-3 and TRBJ1-1; 8 bases agree with TRBD1. TRBV5-3 has ORF status, its function being uncertain. CDR3 length: 15 amino acids. Unmatched junction bases numbered 10, after V lost 4 bases and J lost 5 bases.

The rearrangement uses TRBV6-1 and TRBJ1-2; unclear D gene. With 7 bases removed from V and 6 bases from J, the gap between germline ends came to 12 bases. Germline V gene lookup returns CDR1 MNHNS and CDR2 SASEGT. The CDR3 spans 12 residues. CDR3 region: CASTLGRDGYTF. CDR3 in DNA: TGTGCCAGCACCCTAGGGAGGGATGGCTACACCTTC.

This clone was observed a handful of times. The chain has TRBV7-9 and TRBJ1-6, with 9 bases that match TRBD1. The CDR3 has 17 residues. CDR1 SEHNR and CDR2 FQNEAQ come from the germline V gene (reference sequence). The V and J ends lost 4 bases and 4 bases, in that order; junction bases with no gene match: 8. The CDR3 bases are TGTGCCAGCAGCTCCGGGACAGGGCATACTTATAATTCACCCCTCCACTTT. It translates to CASSSGTGHTYNSPLHF.

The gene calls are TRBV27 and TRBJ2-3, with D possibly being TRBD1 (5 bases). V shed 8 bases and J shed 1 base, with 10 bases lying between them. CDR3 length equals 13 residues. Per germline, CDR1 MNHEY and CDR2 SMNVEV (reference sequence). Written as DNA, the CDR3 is TGTGCCAGCTCAATAGGGGGCACAGATACGCAGTATTTT. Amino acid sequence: CASSIGGTDTQYF.

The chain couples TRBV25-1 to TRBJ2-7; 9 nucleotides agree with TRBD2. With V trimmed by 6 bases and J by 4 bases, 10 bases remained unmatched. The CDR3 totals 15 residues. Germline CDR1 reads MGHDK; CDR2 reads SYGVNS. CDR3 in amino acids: CASSLAAGGTYEQYF. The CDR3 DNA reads TGTGCCAGCAGCTTGGCAGCGGGGGGTACGTACGAGCAGTACTTC.

CDR3 coding DNA: TGTGCCAGCAGGGTAGCCCCTGGGGCCAACGTCCTGACTTTC. Translating gives CASRVAPGANVLTF. The chain carries TRBV2 and TRBJ2-6; D gene uncertain. Deletions cut 6 bases from V and 2 bases from J, with 8 bases between. The CDR3 spans 14 residues. Germline values: CDR1 SNHLY, CDR2 FYNNEI. The full variable domain, rest sourced from reference TRBV2 and TRBJ2-6, is EPEVTQTPSHQVTQMGQEVILRCVPISNHLYFYWYRQILGQKVEFLVSFYNNEISEKSEIFDDQFSVERPDGSNFTLKIRSTKLEDSAMYFCASRVAPGANVLTFGAGSRLTVL.

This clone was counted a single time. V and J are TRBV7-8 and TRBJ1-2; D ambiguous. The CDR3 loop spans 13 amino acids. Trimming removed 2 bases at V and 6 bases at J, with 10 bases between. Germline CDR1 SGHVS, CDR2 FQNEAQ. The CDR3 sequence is CASSLMGRNGYTF. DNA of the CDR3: TGTGCCAGCAGCTTAATGGGGAGGAATGGCTACACCTTC.

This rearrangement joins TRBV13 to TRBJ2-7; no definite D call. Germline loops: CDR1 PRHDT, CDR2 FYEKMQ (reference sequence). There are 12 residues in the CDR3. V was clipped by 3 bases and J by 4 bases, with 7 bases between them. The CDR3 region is CASSFTTYEQYF. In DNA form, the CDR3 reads TGTGCCAGCAGCTTTACCACTTACGAGCAGTACTTC.

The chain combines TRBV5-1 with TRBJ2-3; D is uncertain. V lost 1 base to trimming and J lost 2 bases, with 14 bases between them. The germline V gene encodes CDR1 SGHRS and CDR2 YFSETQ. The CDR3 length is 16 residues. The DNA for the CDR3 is TGCGCCAGCAGCTTGAAGGTAGCCCTCTTCACAGATACGCAGTATTTT. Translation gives CASSLKVALFTDTQYF.

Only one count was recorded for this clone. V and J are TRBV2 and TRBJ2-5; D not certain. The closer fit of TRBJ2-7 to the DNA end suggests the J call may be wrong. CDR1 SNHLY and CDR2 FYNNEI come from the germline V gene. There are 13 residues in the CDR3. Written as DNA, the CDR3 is TGTGCCAGCAGTGTTGAGAATTCCTACGAGCAGTACTTC. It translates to CASSVENSYEQYF.

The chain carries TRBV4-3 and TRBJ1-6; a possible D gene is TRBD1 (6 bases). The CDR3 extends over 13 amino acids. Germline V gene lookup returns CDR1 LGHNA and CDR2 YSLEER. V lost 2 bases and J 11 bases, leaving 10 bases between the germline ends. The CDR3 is CASSQTTGAPLHF. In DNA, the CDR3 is TGCGCCAGCAGCCAAACGACAGGCGCACCCCTCCACTTT.

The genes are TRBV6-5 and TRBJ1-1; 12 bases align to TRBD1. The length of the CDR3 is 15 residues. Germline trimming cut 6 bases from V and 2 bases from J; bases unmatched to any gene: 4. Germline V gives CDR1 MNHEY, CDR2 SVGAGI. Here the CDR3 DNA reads TGTGCCAGCAGGGGACAGGGGGCAGAAAACACTGAAGCTTTCTTT. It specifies CASRGQGAENTEAFF.

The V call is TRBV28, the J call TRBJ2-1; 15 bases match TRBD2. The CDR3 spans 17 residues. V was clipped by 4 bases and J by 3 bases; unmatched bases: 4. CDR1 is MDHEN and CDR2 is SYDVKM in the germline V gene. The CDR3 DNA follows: TGTGCCAGCAGTTCAGGACTAGCGGGAGGGCACTACAATGAGCAGTTCTTC. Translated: CASSSGLAGGHYNEQFF.

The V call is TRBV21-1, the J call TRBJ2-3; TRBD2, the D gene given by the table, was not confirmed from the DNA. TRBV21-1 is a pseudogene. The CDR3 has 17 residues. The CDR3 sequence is CASSTPGTSRGTDTQYF. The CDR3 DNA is TGTGCCAGCAGCACCCCCGGAACTAGTCGTGGCACAGATACGCAGTATTTT.

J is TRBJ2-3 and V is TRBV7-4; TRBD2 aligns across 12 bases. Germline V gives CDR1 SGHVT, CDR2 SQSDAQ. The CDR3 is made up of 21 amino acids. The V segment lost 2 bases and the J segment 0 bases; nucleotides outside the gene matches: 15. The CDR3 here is CASSLLSSGGEKQPSTDTQYF. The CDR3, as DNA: TGTGCCAGCAGCTTATTGTCTAGCGGGGGGGAGAAGCAACCTAGCACAGATACGCAGTATTTT.

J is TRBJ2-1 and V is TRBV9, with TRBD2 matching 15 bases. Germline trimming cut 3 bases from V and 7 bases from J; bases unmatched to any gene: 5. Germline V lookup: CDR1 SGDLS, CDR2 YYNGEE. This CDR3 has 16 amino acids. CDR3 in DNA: TGTGCCAGCAGCGCCCCCGGGACTAGCGGGAGGAATGAGCAGTTCTTC. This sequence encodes CASSAPGTSGRNEQFF.

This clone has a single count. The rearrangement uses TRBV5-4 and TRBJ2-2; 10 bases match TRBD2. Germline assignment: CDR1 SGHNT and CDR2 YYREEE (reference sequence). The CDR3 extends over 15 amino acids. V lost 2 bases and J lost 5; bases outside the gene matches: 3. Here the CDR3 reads CASSFTSGITGELFF. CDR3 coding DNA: TGTGCCAGCAGCTTCACTAGCGGGATTACCGGGGAGCTGTTTTTT.

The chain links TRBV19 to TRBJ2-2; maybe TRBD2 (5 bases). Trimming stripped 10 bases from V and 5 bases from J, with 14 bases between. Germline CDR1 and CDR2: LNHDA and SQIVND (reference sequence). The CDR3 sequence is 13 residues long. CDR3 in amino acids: CATGLPETGELFF. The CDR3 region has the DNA TGTGCCACCGGACTCCCCGAGACCGGGGAGCTGTTTTTT. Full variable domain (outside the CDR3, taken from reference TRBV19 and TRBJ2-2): DGGITQSPKYLFRKEGQNVTLSCEQNLNHDAMYWYRQDPGQGLRLIYYSQIVNDFQKGDIAEGYSVSREKKESFPLTVTSAQKNPTAFYLCATGLPETGELFFGEGSRLTVL.

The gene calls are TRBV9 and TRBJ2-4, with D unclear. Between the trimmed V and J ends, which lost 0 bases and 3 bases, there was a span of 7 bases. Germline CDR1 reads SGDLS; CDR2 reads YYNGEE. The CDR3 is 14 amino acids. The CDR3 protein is CASSVGADKNIQYF. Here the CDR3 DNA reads TGTGCCAGCAGCGTAGGAGCCGACAAAAACATTCAGTACTTC.

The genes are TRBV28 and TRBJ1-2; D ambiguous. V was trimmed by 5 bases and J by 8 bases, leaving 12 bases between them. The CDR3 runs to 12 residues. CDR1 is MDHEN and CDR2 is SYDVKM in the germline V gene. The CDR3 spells CASSPEAEGYTF. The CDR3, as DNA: TGTGCCAGCAGTCCAGAGGCTGAGGGCTACACCTTC.

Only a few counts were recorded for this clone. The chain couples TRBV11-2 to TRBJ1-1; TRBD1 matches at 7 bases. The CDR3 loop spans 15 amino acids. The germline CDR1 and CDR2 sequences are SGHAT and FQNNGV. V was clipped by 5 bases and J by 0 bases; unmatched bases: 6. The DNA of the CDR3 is TGTGCCAGCAGCCAGAGGGGGCAGCTGAACACTGAAGCTTTCTTT. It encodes CASSQRGQLNTEAFF.

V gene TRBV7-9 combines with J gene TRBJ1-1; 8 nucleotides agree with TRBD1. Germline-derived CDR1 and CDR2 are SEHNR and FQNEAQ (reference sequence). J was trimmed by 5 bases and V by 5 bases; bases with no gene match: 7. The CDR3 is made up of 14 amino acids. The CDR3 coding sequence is TGTGCCAGCAGCACATTACAGGGGGGGACTGAAGCTTTCTTT. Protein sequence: CASSTLQGGTEAFF.

The CDR3 protein is CAISEDRTGTIYF. CDR3 DNA sequence: TGTGCCATCAGTGAGGACAGGACGGGCACCATATATTTT. The chain has TRBV10-3 and TRBJ1-3; possible D gene TRBD1, 6 bases. This CDR3 contains 13 residues. The germline gives CDR1 ENHRY, CDR2 SYGVKD. Trimming shortened V by 2 bases and J by 9 bases, and 11 bases separated the two germline ends.

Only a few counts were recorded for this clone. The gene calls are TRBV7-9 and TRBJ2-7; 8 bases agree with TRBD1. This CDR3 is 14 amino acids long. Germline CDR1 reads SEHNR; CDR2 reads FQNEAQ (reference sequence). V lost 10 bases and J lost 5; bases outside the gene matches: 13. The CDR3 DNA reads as TGTGCCACTAAGACGACAGGGGTCTCGGACGAGCAGTACTTC. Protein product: CATKTTGVSDEQYF. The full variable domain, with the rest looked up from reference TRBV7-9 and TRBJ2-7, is DTGVSQNPRHKITKRGQNVTFRCDPISEHNRLYWYRQTLGQGPEFLTYFQNEAQLEKSRLLSDRFSAERPKGSFSTLEIQRTEQGDSAMYLCATKTTGVSDEQYFGPGTRLTVT.

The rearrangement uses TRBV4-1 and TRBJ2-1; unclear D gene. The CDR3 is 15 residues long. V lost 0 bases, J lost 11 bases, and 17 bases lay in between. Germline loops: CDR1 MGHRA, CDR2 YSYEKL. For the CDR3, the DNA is TGCGCCAGCAGCCAAGAGTCGAGGTCGTTCCGTCAGCAGTTCTTC. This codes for CASSQESRSFRQQFF.

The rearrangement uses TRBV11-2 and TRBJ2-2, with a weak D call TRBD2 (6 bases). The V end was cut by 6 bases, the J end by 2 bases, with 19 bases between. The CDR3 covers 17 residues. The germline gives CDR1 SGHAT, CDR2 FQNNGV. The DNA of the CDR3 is TGTGCCAGCAGGGAGGGCTACAGGCCAACTAACACCGGGGAGCTGTTTTTT. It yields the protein CASREGYRPTNTGELFF.

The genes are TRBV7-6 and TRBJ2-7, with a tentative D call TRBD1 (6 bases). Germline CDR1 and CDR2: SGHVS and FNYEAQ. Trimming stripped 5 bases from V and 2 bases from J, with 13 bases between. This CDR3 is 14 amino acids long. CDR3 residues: CASSLNRETYEQYF. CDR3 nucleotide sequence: TGTGCCAGCAGCCTCAACAGGGAAACCTACGAGCAGTACTTC.

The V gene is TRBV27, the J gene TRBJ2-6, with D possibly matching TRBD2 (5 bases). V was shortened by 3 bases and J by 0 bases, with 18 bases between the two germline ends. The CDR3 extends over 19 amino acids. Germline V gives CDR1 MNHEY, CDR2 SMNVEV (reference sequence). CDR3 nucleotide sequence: TGTGCCAGCAGTTTCAATGGCGGAGGTAGCCTCTCTGGGGCCAACGTCCTGACTTTC. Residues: CASSFNGGGSLSGANVLTF. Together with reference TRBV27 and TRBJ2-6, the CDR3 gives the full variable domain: EAQVTQNPRYLITVTGKKLTVTCSQNMNHEYMSWYRQDPGLGLRQIYYSMNVEVTDKGDVPEGYKVSRKEKRNFPLILESPSPNQTSLYFCASSFNGGGSLSGANVLTFGAGSRLTVL.

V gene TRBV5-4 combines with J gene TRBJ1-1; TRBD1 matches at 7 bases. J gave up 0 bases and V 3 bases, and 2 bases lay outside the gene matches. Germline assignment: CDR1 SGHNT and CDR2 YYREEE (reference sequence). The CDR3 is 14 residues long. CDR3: CASSSQGVNTEAFF. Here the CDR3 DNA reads TGTGCCAGCAGCTCCCAGGGGGTGAACACTGAAGCTTTCTTT.

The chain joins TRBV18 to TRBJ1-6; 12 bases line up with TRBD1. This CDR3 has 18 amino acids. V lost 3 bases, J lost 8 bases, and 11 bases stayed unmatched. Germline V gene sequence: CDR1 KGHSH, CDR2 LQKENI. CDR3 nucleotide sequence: TGTGCCAGCTCACCTGACCACCCCGGGACAGGGGGCTATTCACCCCTCCACTTT. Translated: CASSPDHPGTGGYSPLHF.

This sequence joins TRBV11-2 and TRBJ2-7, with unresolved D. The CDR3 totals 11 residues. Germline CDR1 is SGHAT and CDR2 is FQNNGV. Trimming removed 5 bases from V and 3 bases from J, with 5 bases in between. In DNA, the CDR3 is TGTGCCAGCAGCGTTATCTACGAGCAGTACTTC. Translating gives CASSVIYEQYF.